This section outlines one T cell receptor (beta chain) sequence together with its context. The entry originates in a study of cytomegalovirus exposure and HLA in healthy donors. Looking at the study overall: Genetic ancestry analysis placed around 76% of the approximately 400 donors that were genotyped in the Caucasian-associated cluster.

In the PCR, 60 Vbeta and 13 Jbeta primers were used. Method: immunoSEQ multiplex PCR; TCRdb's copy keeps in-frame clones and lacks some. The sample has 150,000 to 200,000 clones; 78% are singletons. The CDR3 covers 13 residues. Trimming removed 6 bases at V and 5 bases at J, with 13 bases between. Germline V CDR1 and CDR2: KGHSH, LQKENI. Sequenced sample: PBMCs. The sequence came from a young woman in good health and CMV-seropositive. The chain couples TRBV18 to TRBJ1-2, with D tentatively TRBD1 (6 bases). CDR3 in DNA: TGTGCCAGCTCCAACACAACAGGGTATGGCTACACCTTC. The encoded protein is CASSNTTGYGYTF.